This T cell receptor (beta chain) came from a study of cytomegalovirus exposure and HLA in healthy donors. Findings and limits, study-wide: It was assumed in the presence/absence analyses that sequencing depth was roughly uniform across donors. A later analysis linked a missense variant in DCLRE1C to the trimming of TCR beta V and J genes.

Notes on this clone: Its antigen is not known.

Primers included in the PCR were 60 Vbeta and 13 Jbeta primers. Generated by immunoSEQ multiplex PCR, the TCRdb table keeps only in-frame clones and is missing some. The sample includes some 140,000 clones, about 80% of them seen just once. This clonotype was sampled from a male donor in good health and CMV-seropositive. The sample comprised PBMCs.

The DNA of the CDR3 is TGTGCCAGCAGTTTCTTGGAGAACTATGGCTACACCTTC. It is translated as CASSFLENYGYTF. The rearrangement links TRBV28 to TRBJ1-2; D not certain. V dropped 3 bases and J dropped 2 bases, with 7 bases sitting between them. The CDR3 has 13 amino acids. Germline V lookup: CDR1 MDHEN, CDR2 SYDVKM.